This T cell receptor beta chain was observed in a study of blood T cell repertoires in COVID-19 (dated by TCRdb to 2018 to 2021). Study-wide context: The collaborator samples originated in the United States, Italy and Spain and spanned the acute and convalescent phases of COVID-19. The material from the prospective study consisted of cDNA or gDNA derived from T cells, B-cell-depleted T cells, or PBMCs. Subjects who had been exposed to COVID-19, were actively infected with it, or had recovered from it provided the deeply sampled blood TCRbeta repertoires that made up the dataset. The repertoires were released in a freely available public database intended as a resource for research on the immune response to SARS-CoV-2. The samples were drawn from two sources: the first 160 participants of the ongoing ImmuneRACE study, and approximately 1,300 subjects contributed by 6 global collaborators. Sample metadata almost always included a de-identified subject ID, COVID-19 status, age in years and sex. Where available, HLA class I and class II types were obtained from metadata supplied by the sample provider rather than from assay-based typing.

General findings and caveats noted by the study authors: How much clinical and demographic metadata was included differed by source and by participant, and the metadata was provided uncurated.

One collaborating source in Seattle enrolled patients during active infection and followed them longitudinally through the course of disease. Collaborating institutions collected whole blood in K2EDTA tubes following their own protocols. Collaborator samples were shipped for TCRbeta analysis as frozen whole blood, isolated PBMCs, or DNA extracted from either sample type. The CDR3 has 16 amino acids, counting the end cysteine and phenylalanine. CDR3 DNA is the only sequence kept; it has 48 bases, read in frame from the first base. Trimming removed 11 bases from V and 0 bases from J, leaving 21 bases between the germline ends. The germline V gene encodes CDR1 LGHDT and CDR2 YNNKEL (reference sequence). The immunoSEQ Assay, a bias-controlled multiplex PCR, was used to amplify TCRbeta CDR3 regions from genomic DNA. The published analysis was carried out like this. The number of nucleated cells in each sample was estimated by amplification of reference gene primers within the assay. To quantify the absolute abundance of each unique TCRbeta CDR3 rearrangement, sequence reads were collapsed and filtered. For each sample, productive Simpson clonality was calculated as the square root of Simpson's diversity index over productive rearrangements. The table was pulled from immuneACCESS by TCRdb, which kept in-frame rearrangements only. Such tables lose some clones; where checked, under half of the loss comes from unresolved V genes, and the rest has no known cause. V and J calls and clone size are given by that table; D and trimming were obtained from the DNA. The sample contains 300,000 to 450,000 clones, more than 75% of them found a single time. The biggest ten clones account for 2.3% of the sample.

This clone was picked up a small number of times. Its binding antigen is unknown. Base qualities are not at hand, and no much larger clone is one base apart. The specimen sequenced was peripheral blood. The sequence came from a woman aged 60 to 75 with COVID-19, enrolled during active disease. Here the chain combines TRBV3-1 (or the pseudogene TRBV3-2) and TRBJ2-3, with TRBD1 tentatively as D gene (6 bases match). The CDR3 sequence is CASRGGWSSSTDTQYF. The nucleotide sequence is given as TGTGCCTCCAGGGGTGGCTGGTCCTCCAGCACAGATACGCAGTATTTT.